Listed below are T cell receptor beta chains from one sample, sequenced in a study of blood T cells in healthy people across ages. TCRdb independently ran MiXCR on the 5' RACE reads; one entry per CDR3 protein. The sample has fewer than 1,200,000 distinct CDR3 sequences, around 27% seen once. The data were also submitted as part of a second study, on T cells of mothers and their children.

The sequenced sample was blood. Receptors were obtained from a girl aged 2 to 10 in good health. Each CDR3 is given with its conserved first and last residue. Fields, in order: V gene, D gene, J gene, clone size, CDR3 protein, CDR3 DNA. The D gene is left open where the match is weak. For some rows the clone size is stated as once, few or many, or as a class when expanded; others skip it.

V gene: TRBV27
D gene: NA
J gene: TRBJ1-1
clone size: few
CDR3 protein: CASSSPSEAFF
CDR3 DNA: TGTGCCAGCAGTTCTCCTAGTGAAGCTTTCTTT

V gene: TRBV27
D gene: NA
J gene: TRBJ2-5
clone size: NA
CDR3 protein: CASRQRGLETQYF
CDR3 DNA: TGTGCCAGCAGGCAAAGAGGGCTCGAGACCCAGTACTTC

V gene: TRBV29-1
D gene: NA
J gene: TRBJ2-1
clone size: NA
CDR3 protein: CSGRSLNEQFF
CDR3 DNA: TGCAGCGGCAGGTCTTTGAATGAGCAGTTCTTC

V gene: TRBV7-9
D gene: NA
J gene: TRBJ2-1
clone size: NA
CDR3 protein: CASSLEVAPSYNEQFF
CDR3 DNA: TGTGCCAGCAGCTTAGAGGTAGCGCCCTCCTACAATGAGCAGTTCTTC

V gene: TRBV12-3/TRBV12-4
D gene: NA
J gene: TRBJ1-2
clone size: NA
CDR3 protein: CASSLTGVHGYTF
CDR3 DNA: TGTGCCAGCAGTTTAACCGGGGTTCATGGCTACACCTTC

V gene: TRBV10-2
D gene: NA
J gene: TRBJ2-7
clone size: NA
CDR3 protein: CASSDPARGYEQYF
CDR3 DNA: TGCGCCAGCAGCGATCCTGCCAGGGGCTACGAGCAGTACTTC

V gene: TRBV4-1
D gene: NA
J gene: TRBJ1-2
clone size: NA
CDR3 protein: CASSPDTSLYGYTF
CDR3 DNA: TGCGCCAGCAGCCCTGACACTTCCCTTTATGGCTACACCTTC

V gene: TRBV6-5
D gene: NA
J gene: TRBJ2-3
clone size: NA
CDR3 protein: CASRQGSTGTDTQYF
CDR3 DNA: TGTGCCAGCAGGCAAGGCTCGACTGGCACAGATACGCAGTATTTT

V gene: TRBV6-1
D gene: NA
J gene: TRBJ2-1
clone size: NA
CDR3 protein: CASSVRRVGSYNEQFF
CDR3 DNA: TGTGCCAGCAGTGTAAGAAGGGTTGGCTCCTACAATGAGCAGTTCTTC

V gene: TRBV20-1
D gene: NA
J gene: TRBJ1-1
clone size: NA
CDR3 protein: CSARTIGGIGTEAFF
CDR3 DNA: TGCAGTGCTAGAACTATTGGAGGGATAGGCACTGAAGCTTTCTTT

V gene: TRBV7-9
D gene: TRBD1
J gene: TRBJ2-7
clone size: NA
CDR3 protein: CASSSDGTGTQQYF
CDR3 DNA: TGTGCCAGCAGCTCCGACGGGACAGGGACACAGCAGTACTTC

V gene: TRBV6-1
D gene: NA
J gene: TRBJ2-4
clone size: NA
CDR3 protein: CASSKQGRDIQYF
CDR3 DNA: TGTGCCAGCAGCAAGCAGGGTCGGGACATTCAGTACTTC

V gene: TRBV7-2
D gene: NA
J gene: TRBJ1-2
clone size: once
CDR3 protein: CASSLATQGQSGYTF
CDR3 DNA: TGTGCCAGCAGCTTAGCCACCCAGGGGCAGAGTGGCTACACCTTC

V gene: TRBV11-2
D gene: NA
J gene: TRBJ2-1
clone size: NA
CDR3 protein: CASSLRADSYNEQFF
CDR3 DNA: TGTGCCAGCAGCTTACGAGCGGATTCCTACAATGAGCAGTTCTTC

V gene: TRBV6-2/TRBV6-3
D gene: NA
J gene: TRBJ2-5
clone size: few
CDR3 protein: CASSTTKWETQYF
CDR3 DNA: TGTGCCAGCAGCACTACAAAGTGGGAGACCCAGTACTTC

V gene: TRBV4-2
D gene: NA
J gene: TRBJ2-7
clone size: many
CDR3 protein: CASSQDSTYEQYF
CDR3 DNA: TGTGCCAGCAGCCAAGACTCAACCTACGAGCAGTACTTC

V gene: TRBV4-2
D gene: TRBD2
J gene: TRBJ2-3
clone size: few
CDR3 protein: CASSQEALAGGTDTQYF
CDR3 DNA: TGTGCCAGCAGCCAAGAAGCCCTAGCGGGGGGCACAGATACGCAGTATTTT

V gene: TRBV5-1
D gene: TRBD2
J gene: TRBJ2-1
clone size: few
CDR3 protein: CASSFQAGNEQFF
CDR3 DNA: TGCGCCAGCAGCTTTCAAGCGGGAAATGAGCAGTTCTTC

V gene: TRBV6-1
D gene: TRBD1
J gene: TRBJ2-7
clone size: few
CDR3 protein: CASSGDRGEQYF
CDR3 DNA: TGTGCCAGCAGTGGTGACAGGGGCGAGCAGTACTTC

V gene: TRBV4-1
D gene: TRBD2
J gene: TRBJ2-5
clone size: NA
CDR3 protein: CASSPAVLAGGPKETQYF
CDR3 DNA: TGCGCCAGCAGCCCTGCTGTCCTAGCGGGAGGGCCTAAAGAGACCCAGTACTTC

V gene: TRBV28
D gene: TRBD2
J gene: TRBJ2-7
clone size: NA
CDR3 protein: CASSLSGGASEQYF
CDR3 DNA: TGTGCCAGCAGCCTTAGCGGGGGGGCCAGCGAGCAGTACTTC

V gene: TRBV27
D gene: NA
J gene: TRBJ2-3
clone size: NA
CDR3 protein: CASSLSLGKQYF
CDR3 DNA: TGTGCCAGCAGTTTATCCCTAGGAAAGCAGTATTTT

V gene: TRBV7-2
D gene: NA
J gene: TRBJ2-3
clone size: few
CDR3 protein: CASSSWEAGTQYF
CDR3 DNA: TGTGCCAGCAGCTCTTGGGAGGCCGGTACGCAGTATTTT

V gene: TRBV18
D gene: NA
J gene: TRBJ2-5
clone size: few
CDR3 protein: CASSPTQYQETQYF
CDR3 DNA: TGTGCCAGCTCACCAACGCAGTACCAAGAGACCCAGTACTTC

V gene: TRBV7-9
D gene: NA
J gene: TRBJ2-1
clone size: few
CDR3 protein: CASGPFGIRNEQFF
CDR3 DNA: TGTGCCAGCGGTCCCTTTGGGATTCGCAATGAGCAGTTCTTC

V gene: TRBV29-1
D gene: TRBD1
J gene: TRBJ2-7
clone size: few
CDR3 protein: CSGKQGYEQYF
CDR3 DNA: TGCAGCGGTAAACAGGGGTACGAGCAGTACTTC

V gene: TRBV28
D gene: NA
J gene: TRBJ1-1
clone size: few
CDR3 protein: CASSFGGAGGTEAFF
CDR3 DNA: TGTGCCAGCAGTTTTGGTGGGGCTGGAGGCACTGAAGCTTTCTTT